This TCR beta chain is from a study of Tregs in tolerant kidney transplant recipients. Points from the study as a whole: Tregs expanded with activated donor B cells seemed most donor-specific.

V shed 6 bases and J shed 0 bases, with 12 bases lying between them. In germline, CDR1 is MRHNA, CDR2 SNTAGT. The CDR3 spans 16 residues. Assay: immunoSEQ multiplex PCR; the TCRdb copy retains only in-frame clones and omits some. The sample lists about 240,000 clones; approximately 84% were seen once. Unstimulated Tregs (CD4+CD25+CD127-) and CD4+CD25- non-Tregs were sorted from PBMCs. In regard to this clone: Its matching antigen is unknown.

The rearrangement uses TRBV6-4 and TRBJ2-6; no clear D. The receptor comes from a human donor in good health. Input material: CD4+ T cells from blood. The DNA for the CDR3 is TGTGCCAGCAGCCCGTCCAGGAGCTCTGGGGCCAACGTCCTGACTTTC. It yields the protein CASSPSRSSGANVLTF.